The clone carrying this T cell receptor (beta chain) was counted between two and nine times. PCR involved 60 Vbeta and 13 Jbeta primers. Libraries were prepared by immunoSEQ multiplex PCR; TCRdb keeps only in-frame clonotypes and omits some of them. The profile covers 60,000 to 75,000 clones, with around 73% appearing a single time and under 6.5% taken by the ten largest. This record comes from a study of cytomegalovirus exposure and HLA in healthy donors. Germline-derived CDR1 and CDR2 are GTSNPN and SVGIG (reference sequence). The V segment lost 2 bases and the J segment 4 bases; nucleotides outside the gene matches: 20. The CDR3 is 19 residues long.

V gene TRBV30 combines with J gene TRBJ2-4; 7 positions agree with TRBD2. Sequenced sample: PBMCs. The clonotype comes from a man aged 50 to 59 in good health and CMV-seronegative. The CDR3 DNA reads TGTGCCTGGAGTTACCCCACCGGGGGGTTAGCCCTGGGGAAAAACATTCAGTACTTC. Translating gives CAWSYPTGGLALGKNIQYF.